The entry below describes one T cell receptor (beta chain). Its target is not known. This entry is derived from a study of T-cell memory formation after mild COVID-19. This CDR3 is built from 17 residues. Per the germline V gene, CDR1 is MDHEN and CDR2 is SYDVKM. V was trimmed by 2 bases and J by 0 bases, leaving 14 bases between them. Study conclusions and caveats: CD4+ clones that contracted lay mainly in CM and EM; CD8+ ones lay in EMRA. Several responding clones turned up in pre-infection memory, indicating that cross-reactive memory may have taken part.

The 5'RACE method, run with constant-segment primers, produced TCR alpha and TCR beta cDNA libraries (carrying sample barcodes and UMIs). MiXCR, applied by TCRdb to the 5' RACE reads, yields one record per CDR3 protein. Of around 300,000 distinct CDR3 sequences in the sample, under 15% were seen once. V gene TRBV28 combines with J gene TRBJ2-4; D is perhaps TRBD1 (6 bases). This TCR was sampled from a man between 18 and 29 years old who had mild COVID-19 (a few samples of this study predate the infection). Cell type and time point are not known. Sequencing was carried out using PBMCs or a T cell subset sorted from them (not recorded which). The CDR3 sequence: CASSLTGQRLAKNIQYF. CDR3 nucleotide sequence: TGTGCCAGCAGTTTAACGGGACAAAGGCTAGCCAAAAACATTCAGTACTTC. Using reference TRBV28 and TRBJ2-4 for the parts outside the CDR3, the full variable domain is DVKVTQSSRYLVKRTGEKVFLECVQDMDHENMFWYRQDPGLGLRLIYFSYDVKMKEKGDIPEGYSVSREKKERFSLILESASTNQTSMYLCASSLTGQRLAKNIQYFGAGTRLSVL.